This T cell receptor (beta chain) derives from a study of CD8 T cells in Susac syndrome (dated by TCRdb to about 2019). Background on the whole study: Whether CD8+ T cell activation and differentiation in Susac syndrome was antigen driven was tested using repertoire sequencing.

Peripheral blood CD8+ and CD4+ T cells from healthy donors, Susac syndrome patients and multiple sclerosis patients were profiled by high-throughput TCR beta sequencing. Healthy donors were included as age- and sex-matched controls. Bulk CD8+ and CD4+ T cells were purified magnetically by negative isolation, whereas CD8+ TEMRA cells were enriched by FACS. Blood was collected in EDTA tubes and processed within 24 hours, with PBMCs isolated through density gradient centrifugation. PBMCs intended for TCR sequencing were frozen in liquid nitrogen and were later thawed in a 37 degrees C water bath. Purity of sorted or isolated CD4+, CD8+ and CD8+ TEMRA cells was at least 90%. On this clonotype: Its antigen is currently not known. Within one base of it there is no much larger clone, and no base qualities were kept.

RNA was extracted using the RNeasy kit, and roughly 0.45 to 1 ug of the RNA was reverse transcribed with random hexamers. The immunoSEQ multiplex PCR assay, which covers 54 Vbeta and 13 Jbeta segments, was used to amplify TCR beta CDR3 regions. Bias from PCR amplification was corrected by using a synthetic template baseline for primer optimization and for computational correction. Regarding the original processing steps: Reads were assigned to V, D and J genes according to IMGT and analyzed in immunoSEQ Analyzer, with only productive sequences retained. Clonality was calculated as one minus the Shannon entropy normalized by log2 of the number of productive unique sequences. Public and private clones were assessed among the 100 most prevalent clones of each patient and control. Clones were defined as Susac-specific if absent from the healthy and MS cohorts, from roughly 1,100 published viral clones and from other ImmuneACCESS disease sequences. TCRdb redid the processing of the public reads, applying fastp at Q25 and MiXCR, and retained in-frame beta chains. Each entry is one CDR3 protein sequence, shown with its most common DNA and genes. TCRdb's processing, not the study's, gives the V and J calls here. The sample profile shows roughly 200,000 distinct CDR3 sequences; roughly 94% of them were found once. Approximately 0.1% of the sample is in the top ten clones.

Including the terminal cysteine and phenylalanine, the CDR3 comprises 14 residues. Only the CDR3 DNA stays, 42 bases, in frame from base 1. Trimming at the junction amounts to 7 bases on V and 0 bases on J, and the germline ends lie 12 bases apart. CDR1 and CDR2 are read off the germline V gene as SQVTM and ANQGSEA. Results the study describes overall, beyond this receptor: The number of individuals in the TCR sequencing and HLA analysis was acknowledged as relatively small.

This TCR derives from a human donor in good health. Sample: CD4+ T cells from PBMCs. The rearranged chain carries TRBV29-1 and TRBJ2-2; perhaps TRBD2 is the D gene, with 5 bases matching. The DNA sequence is TGCAGCGCTAGGGTCGGGGCGAACACCGGGGAGCTGTTTTTT. Its product reads: CSARVGANTGELFF.